Sequencing of this T cell receptor beta chain was carried out in a study of CD8 T cells in ankylosing spondylitis. Trimming shortened V by 1 base and J by 0 bases, and 10 bases separated the two germline ends. Germline V CDR1 and CDR2: LGHNA, YNFKEQ. The CDR3 is 17 amino acids. TCRdb itself ran the 5' RACE reads through MiXCR, one entry per CDR3 protein. The sample carries 290,000 or so distinct CDR3 sequences, 20% recorded once. This clonotype was obtained from a female donor with ankylosing spondylitis or in good health (not recorded which). Sequencing was done on a sample of blood, either unsorted or a sorted T cell fraction (not recorded which). V usage is TRBV4-2 and J usage is TRBJ2-6; D possibly matches TRBD1 or TRBD2 (5 bases each). The CDR3 region is CASSQAGTSSGANVLTF. The CDR3 DNA follows: TGTGCCAGCAGCCAAGCTGGGACCTCCTCTGGGGCCAACGTCCTGACTTTC.